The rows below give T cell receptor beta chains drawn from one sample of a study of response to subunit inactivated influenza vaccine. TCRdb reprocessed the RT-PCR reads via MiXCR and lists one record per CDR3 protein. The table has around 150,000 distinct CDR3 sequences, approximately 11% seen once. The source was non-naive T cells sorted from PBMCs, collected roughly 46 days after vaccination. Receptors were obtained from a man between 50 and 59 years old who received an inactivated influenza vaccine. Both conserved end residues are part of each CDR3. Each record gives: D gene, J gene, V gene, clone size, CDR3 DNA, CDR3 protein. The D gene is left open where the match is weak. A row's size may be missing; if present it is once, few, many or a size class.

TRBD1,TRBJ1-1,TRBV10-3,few,TGTGCCATCAGTGAGGTGACAGGGGGATACACTGAAGCTTTCTTT,CAISEVTGGYTEAFF
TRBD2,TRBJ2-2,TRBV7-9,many,TGTGCCAGCAGCTTAGGACTAGCAAACACCGGGGAGCTGTTTTTT,CASSLGLANTGELFF
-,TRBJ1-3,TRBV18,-,TGTGCCAGCTCGCCGCAAATGTTGGACAGAAGCTCTGGAAACACCATATATTTT,CASSPQMLDRSSGNTIYF
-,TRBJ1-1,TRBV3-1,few,TGTGCCAGCAGCCAAGCTGGGAGGGGAGCTTTCTTT,CASSQAGRGAFF
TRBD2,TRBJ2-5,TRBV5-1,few,TGCGCCAGCAGCTTGGAAGGGGCGCGGGAGGAGACCCAGTACTTC,CASSLEGAREETQYF
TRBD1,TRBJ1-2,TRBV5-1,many,TGCGCCAGCAGCTTGGTTAGGACAGGGTCAGACTATGGCTACACCTTC,CASSLVRTGSDYGYTF
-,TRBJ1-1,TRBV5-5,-,TGTGCCAGCAAGTTTCAGGGTGACACTGAAGCTTTCTTT,CASKFQGDTEAFF
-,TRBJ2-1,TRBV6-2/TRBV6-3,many,TGTGCCAGCAGGGGGGCTAGGGACTCCTACAATGAGCAGTTCTTC,CASRGARDSYNEQFF
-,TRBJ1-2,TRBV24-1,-,TGTGCCACCAGTGAGACAGCCAAAGGTAGCTACACCTTC,CATSETAKGSYTF
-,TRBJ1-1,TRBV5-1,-,TGCGCCAGCAGCCTCGGGTCAGGGGCCCAATCTGAAGCTTTCTTT,CASSLGSGAQSEAFF
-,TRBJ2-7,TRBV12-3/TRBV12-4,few,TGTGCCAGCAGTTTGAGTGGCCCCTACGAGCAGTACTTC,CASSLSGPYEQYF
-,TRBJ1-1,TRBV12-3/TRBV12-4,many,TGTGCCAGCAGTTTAGGACAGGCGGTTGCAGACACTGAAGCTTTCTTT,CASSLGQAVADTEAFF
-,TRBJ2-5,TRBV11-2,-,TGTGCCAGCAGCTCCCACATGCGGAATCAAGAGACCCAGTACTTC,CASSSHMRNQETQYF
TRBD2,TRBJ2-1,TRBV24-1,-,TGTGCCACCAGTGATTCCTACGGGAGGGATGAGCAGTTCTTC,CATSDSYGRDEQFF
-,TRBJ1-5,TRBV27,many,TGTGCCAGCAGTCCAAAGAACTTACGCAATCAGCCCCAGCATTTT,CASSPKNLRNQPQHF
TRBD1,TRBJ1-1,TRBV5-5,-,TGTGCCAGCAGCTTGGACGGGACAGGGGGCACTGAAGCTTTCTTT,CASSLDGTGGTEAFF
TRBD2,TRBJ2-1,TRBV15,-,TGTGCCACCAGCAGTAGCGGGAGGGCCGTTTACAATGAGCAGTTCTTC,CATSSSGRAVYNEQFF
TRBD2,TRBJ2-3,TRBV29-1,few,TGCAGCGCTAAAGGGACTAGCAGGGATACGCAGTATTTT,CSAKGTSRDTQYF
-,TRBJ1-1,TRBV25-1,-,TGTGCCAGCGCGGCAGGGCTGAACACTGAAGCTTTCTTT,CASAAGLNTEAFF
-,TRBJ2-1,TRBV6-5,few,TGTGCCAGCAGTTACAACAGACCTTACAATGAGCAGTTCTTC,CASSYNRPYNEQFF
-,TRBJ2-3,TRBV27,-,TGTGCCAGCAGTTCCTCGGGGTTGGGGACAGATACGCAGTATTTT,CASSSSGLGTDTQYF
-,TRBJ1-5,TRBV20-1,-,TGCAGTGCTAGATCACCCGGGGGGCGGGAGCAGCCCCAGCATTTT,CSARSPGGREQPQHF
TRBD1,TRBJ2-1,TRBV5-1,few,TGCGCCAGCAGCTTTTTGAGGGGGGGGACAGGGCTTAACAATGAGCAGTTCTTC,CASSFLRGGTGLNNEQFF
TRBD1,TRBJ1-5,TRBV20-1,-,TGCAGTGCTGACCCAGGGGGGAATCAGCCCCAGCATTTT,CSADPGGNQPQHF
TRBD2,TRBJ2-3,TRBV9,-,TGTGCCAGCAGCGGACCGGGACTAGCGGGAGGCACAGATACGCAGTATTTT,CASSGPGLAGGTDTQYF
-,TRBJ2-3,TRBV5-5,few,TGTGCCAGCAGCTTGGAGGGCAGTGATACGCAGTATTTT,CASSLEGSDTQYF
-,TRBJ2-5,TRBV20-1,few,TGCAGTGCCAATGGGGGGCTCCAAGAGACCCAGTACTTC,CSANGGLQETQYF
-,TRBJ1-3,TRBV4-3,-,TGCGCCAGCAGCCAAGATTCGGGGGCTGGAAACACCATATATTTT,CASSQDSGAGNTIYF
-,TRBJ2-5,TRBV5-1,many,TGCGCCAGCAGCTTGGACGTCGGTGCGGCCCAGTACTTC,CASSLDVGAAQYF
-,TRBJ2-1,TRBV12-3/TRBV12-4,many,TGTGCCAGCAGTGGGGGCGTAAACAATGAGCAGTTCTTC,CASSGGVNNEQFF
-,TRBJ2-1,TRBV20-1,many,TGCAGTGCTAGTGTAGGACCAACAGGGATCCATGAGCAGTTCTTC,CSASVGPTGIHEQFF
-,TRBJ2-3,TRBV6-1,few,TGTGCCAGCAGTGCCGCCGGGACGGGGTATGGAGATACGCAGTATTTT,CASSAAGTGYGDTQYF
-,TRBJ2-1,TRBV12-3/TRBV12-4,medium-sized,TGTGCCAGCAGACCGGGACGGAAGAACAATGAGCAGTTCTTC,CASRPGRKNNEQFF
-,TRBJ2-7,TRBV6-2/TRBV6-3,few,TGTGCCACTTTGGACCCGTACTACGAGCAGTACTTC,CATLDPYYEQYF
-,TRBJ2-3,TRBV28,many,TGTGCCAGCAGTTTGGTAGGGAGCACAGATACGCAGTATTTT,CASSLVGSTDTQYF
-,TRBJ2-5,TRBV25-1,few,TGTGCCAGCAGTGAGCGGAGGGGGATCTTGGAAGAGACCCAGTACTTC,CASSERRGILEETQYF
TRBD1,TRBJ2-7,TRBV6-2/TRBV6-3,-,TGTGCCAGCAGGACGACAGGGAGCGAGCAGTACTTC,CASRTTGSEQYF
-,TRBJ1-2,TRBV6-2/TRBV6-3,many,TGTGCCAGCACTATAGGGGCGAGAGGCTACACCTTC,CASTIGARGYTF
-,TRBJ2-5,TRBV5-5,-,TGTGCCAGCAGCTGGGGGCCGGGGGCAGGCGGGCGAGAGACCCAGTACTTC,CASSWGPGAGGRETQYF
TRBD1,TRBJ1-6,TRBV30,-,TGTGCCTGGAGCAAACAGGGGGCCACATCACCCCTCCACTTT,CAWSKQGATSPLHF
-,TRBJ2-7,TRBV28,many,TGTGCCAGCAGTTTAATCGGACAGAGCTCCTACGAGCAGTACTTC,CASSLIGQSSYEQYF
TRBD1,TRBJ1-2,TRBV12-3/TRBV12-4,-,TGTGCCAGCAGTCCGGGGACAGGGACCGGCTACACCTTC,CASSPGTGTGYTF
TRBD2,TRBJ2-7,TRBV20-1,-,TGCAGTGCGCAGAGCGGGATAGGCTCCTACGAGCAGTACTTC,CSAQSGIGSYEQYF
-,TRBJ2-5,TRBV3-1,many,TGTGCCAGCAGGGACGGCAGGGGTATTTCGGAGACCCAGTACTTC,CASRDGRGISETQYF